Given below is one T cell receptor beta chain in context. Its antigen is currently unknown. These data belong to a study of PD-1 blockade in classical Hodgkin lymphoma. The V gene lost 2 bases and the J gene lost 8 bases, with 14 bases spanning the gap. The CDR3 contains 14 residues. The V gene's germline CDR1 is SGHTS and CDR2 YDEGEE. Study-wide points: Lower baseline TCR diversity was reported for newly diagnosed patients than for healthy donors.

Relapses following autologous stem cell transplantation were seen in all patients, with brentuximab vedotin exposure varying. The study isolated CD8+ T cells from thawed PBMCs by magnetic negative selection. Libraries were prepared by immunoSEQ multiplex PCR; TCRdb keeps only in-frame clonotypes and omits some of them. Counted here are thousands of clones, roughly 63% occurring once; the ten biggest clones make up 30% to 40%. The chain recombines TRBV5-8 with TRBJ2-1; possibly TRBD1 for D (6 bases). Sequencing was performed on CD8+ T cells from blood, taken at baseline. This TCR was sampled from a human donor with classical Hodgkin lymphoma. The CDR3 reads CASSFRGFGDEQFF. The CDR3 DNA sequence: TGTGCCAGCAGCTTCAGGGGCTTCGGCGATGAGCAGTTCTTC.